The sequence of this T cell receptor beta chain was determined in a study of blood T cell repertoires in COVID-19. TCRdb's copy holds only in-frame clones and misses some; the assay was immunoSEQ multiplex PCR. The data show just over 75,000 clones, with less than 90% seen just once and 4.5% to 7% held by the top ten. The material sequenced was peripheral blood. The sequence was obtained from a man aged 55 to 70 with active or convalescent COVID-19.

The CDR3 loop is CASSPQGPNTDTQYF. Written as DNA, the CDR3 is TGTGCCAGCAGCCCCCAGGGCCCTAACACAGATACGCAGTATTTT. The V and J genes are TRBV5-5 and TRBJ2-3, with D possibly TRBD1 on 5 matching bases. Germline V gene lookup returns CDR1 SGHKS and CDR2 YYEKEE (reference sequence). The ends were cut back, 4 bases at V and 2 bases at J, with 14 bases in the middle. The CDR3 spans 15 residues. The whole variable domain, filled in from reference TRBV5-5 and TRBJ2-3, reads DAGVTQSPTHLIKTRGQQVTLRCSPISGHKSVSWYQQVLGQGPQFIFQYYEKEERGRGNFPDRFSARQFPNYSSELNVNALLLGDSALYLCASSPQGPNTDTQYFGPGTRLTVL.